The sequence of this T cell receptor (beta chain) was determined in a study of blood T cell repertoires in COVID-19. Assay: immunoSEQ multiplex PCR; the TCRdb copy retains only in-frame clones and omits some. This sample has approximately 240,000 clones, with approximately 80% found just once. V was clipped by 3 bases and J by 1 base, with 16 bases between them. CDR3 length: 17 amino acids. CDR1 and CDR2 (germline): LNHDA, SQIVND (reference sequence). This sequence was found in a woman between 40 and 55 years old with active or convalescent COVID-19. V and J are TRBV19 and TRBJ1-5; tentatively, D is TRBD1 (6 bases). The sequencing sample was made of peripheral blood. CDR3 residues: CASSIGPRDKSNQPQHF. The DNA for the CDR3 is TGTGCCAGTAGTATCGGCCCCCGGGACAAAAGCAATCAGCCCCAGCATTTT.